The rows below give T cell receptor beta chains drawn from one sample of a study of cytomegalovirus exposure and HLA in healthy donors. Only in-frame clones appear in the TCRdb table, and some are missing; sequencing was by immunoSEQ multiplex PCR. The sample contains roughly 140,000 clones, 78% of which appear only once. Source material: PBMCs. The source of these receptors is a male donor in good health and CMV-seronegative. CDR3s leave out the opening cysteine and the closing phenylalanine or tryptophan. A clone size is listed for some rows: how often the clone was seen (once, few, many), or a class if it is expanded.

abundance: .; v_gene: TRBV2; j_gene: TRBJ1-1; CDR3aa: ASSGNRMNTEAF
abundance: .; v_gene: TRBV18; j_gene: TRBJ1-5; CDR3aa: ASSPPWTGKAQPQH
abundance: once; v_gene: TRBV30; j_gene: TRBJ1-3; CDR3aa: AWSHFRGRSSGNTIY
abundance: .; v_gene: TRBV7-2; j_gene: TRBJ2-3; CDR3aa: ASSLVGARIRTDTQY
abundance: .; v_gene: TRBV7-8; j_gene: TRBJ2-5; CDR3aa: ASSSYSGGGETQY
abundance: .; v_gene: TRBV7-9; j_gene: TRBJ2-1; CDR3aa: ATQILVLSGNEQF
abundance: .; v_gene: TRBV30; j_gene: TRBJ1-1; CDR3aa: AWSSPTRMVTEAF
abundance: .; v_gene: TRBV4-3; j_gene: TRBJ2-7; CDR3aa: ASSQEGRGNYEQY
abundance: few; v_gene: TRBV1; j_gene: TRBJ2-1; CDR3aa: TSSPSDEQF
abundance: .; v_gene: TRBV2; j_gene: TRBJ1-2; CDR3aa: ASKGDAYGYT
abundance: .; v_gene: TRBV19; j_gene: TRBJ2-7; CDR3aa: ASKRSRTGDYQEQY
abundance: .; v_gene: TRBV19; j_gene: TRBJ2-2; CDR3aa: ASSTGQANTGELF
abundance: .; v_gene: TRBV5-1; j_gene: TRBJ1-4; CDR3aa: ASSFLQGEKLF
abundance: .; v_gene: TRBV6-4; j_gene: TRBJ1-5; CDR3aa: ASSQDRGNQPQH
abundance: few; v_gene: TRBV5-1; j_gene: TRBJ1-3; CDR3aa: ASSFTGIASGNTIY
abundance: once; v_gene: TRBV19; j_gene: TRBJ2-7; CDR3aa: ASSETGEGDEQY
abundance: .; v_gene: TRBV11-2; j_gene: TRBJ1-1; CDR3aa: ASSLVGTGMNTEAF
abundance: .; v_gene: TRBV7-6; j_gene: TRBJ1-1; CDR3aa: ASSLGLGQGSDEAF
abundance: .; v_gene: TRBV7-3; j_gene: TRBJ2-5; CDR3aa: ASSVLVGETQY
abundance: .; v_gene: TRBV11-1; j_gene: TRBJ2-5; CDR3aa: ASSKTTPQWETQY
abundance: .; v_gene: TRBV12-5; j_gene: TRBJ2-5; CDR3aa: ASGFGIQETQY
abundance: .; v_gene: TRBV20-1; j_gene: TRBJ1-2; CDR3aa: RRRVYGYT
abundance: .; v_gene: TRBV29-1; j_gene: TRBJ1-4; CDR3aa: SVEDLSQRPTNEKLF
abundance: .; v_gene: TRBV29-1; j_gene: TRBJ2-3; CDR3aa: SVNPNRAPTDTQY
abundance: .; v_gene: TRBV30; j_gene: TRBJ1-2; CDR3aa: AWTTRNYGYT
abundance: once; v_gene: TRBV19; j_gene: TRBJ1-5; CDR3aa: ASSMGRDQPQH
abundance: .; v_gene: TRBV9; j_gene: TRBJ1-2; CDR3aa: ASSVDPHQGGYGYT
abundance: .; v_gene: TRBV6-6; j_gene: .; CDR3aa: ASSYSGGARSYEQY
abundance: .; v_gene: TRBV27; j_gene: TRBJ1-5; CDR3aa: ASSLVWQSNQPQH
abundance: .; v_gene: TRBV10-3; j_gene: TRBJ2-7; CDR3aa: ATTRAGSNEQY
abundance: .; v_gene: TRBV9; j_gene: TRBJ2-7; CDR3aa: ASSVTGTSMGEQY
abundance: .; v_gene: TRBV5-6; j_gene: TRBJ2-2; CDR3aa: ASSAGTGGYAGELF
abundance: .; v_gene: TRBV29-1; j_gene: TRBJ1-2; CDR3aa: SVGNPPRQGSYGYT
abundance: .; v_gene: TRBV4-1; j_gene: TRBJ2-3; CDR3aa: ASSLSLAGGADTQY
abundance: .; v_gene: TRBV5-1; j_gene: TRBJ2-1; CDR3aa: ASSSEGLNNEQF
abundance: .; v_gene: TRBV6-1; j_gene: TRBJ2-7; CDR3aa: ALAGASSYEQY
abundance: .; v_gene: TRBV10-1; j_gene: TRBJ2-1; CDR3aa: ASSGTTSGRALEYNEQF
abundance: .; v_gene: TRBV5-1; j_gene: TRBJ2-1; CDR3aa: ASSLIRGQYNEQF
abundance: .; v_gene: TRBV19; j_gene: TRBJ1-2; CDR3aa: ASSPRGGNYGYP
abundance: .; v_gene: TRBV12-2; j_gene: TRBJ1-1; CDR3aa: ASRTRGSVREDTEAF
abundance: .; v_gene: TRBV15; j_gene: TRBJ1-1; CDR3aa: ATSRGEKGTEAF
abundance: .; v_gene: TRBV4-1; j_gene: TRBJ1-2; CDR3aa: ASSQVTGGGYT
abundance: .; v_gene: TRBV27; j_gene: TRBJ2-7; CDR3aa: ASSLGQSYSYEQY